This T cell receptor (beta chain) derives from a study of PD-1 blockade in classical Hodgkin lymphoma. Sequenced by immunoSEQ multiplex PCR; TCRdb stores in-frame clones only, minus some. This sample carries 55,000 to 75,000 clones, approximately 94% of them seen once, and the ten largest clones take about 8%. Germline V gene sequence: CDR1 SGHRS, CDR2 YFSETQ. With 3 bases clipped from V and 4 bases from J, the junction kept 8 bases outside the gene matches. The length of the CDR3 is 16 residues. Concerning this clone: Its cognate antigen is unknown.

General observations from the study: Initiation of nivolumab under 1 year after ASCT led to exclusion of patients. Newly diagnosed patients reportedly trailed healthy donors in baseline TCR diversity. The diversity seen at baseline in complete responders resembled that of newly diagnosed patients.

Every patient was affected by relapse after autologous stem cell transplantation, while exposure to brentuximab vedotin was not uniform. The material was peripheral blood mononuclear cells (PBMCs), obtained at baseline. The chain links TRBV5-1 to TRBJ2-3; 10 nucleotides line up with TRBD1. The TCR sequence derives from a human donor with classical Hodgkin lymphoma. The CDR3 is CASSSGQGVISDTQYF. As DNA, the CDR3 is TGCGCCAGCAGCTCCGGACAGGGGGTGATATCAGATACGCAGTATTTT.